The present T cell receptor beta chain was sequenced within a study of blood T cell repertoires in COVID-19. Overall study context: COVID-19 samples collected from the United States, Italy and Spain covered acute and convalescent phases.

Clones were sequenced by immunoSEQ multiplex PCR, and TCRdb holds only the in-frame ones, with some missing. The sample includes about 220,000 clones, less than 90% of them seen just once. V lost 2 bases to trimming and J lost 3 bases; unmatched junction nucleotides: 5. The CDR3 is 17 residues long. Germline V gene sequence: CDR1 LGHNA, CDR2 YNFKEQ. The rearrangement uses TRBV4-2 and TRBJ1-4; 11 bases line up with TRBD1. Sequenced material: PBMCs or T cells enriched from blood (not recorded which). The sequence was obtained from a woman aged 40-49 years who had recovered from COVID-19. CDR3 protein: CASSQTGQGVANEKLFF. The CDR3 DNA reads TGTGCCAGCAGCCAAACGGGACAGGGGGTCGCTAATGAAAAACTGTTTTTT.